A single sample is the source of the 29 T cell receptor beta chains below, sequenced in a study of HIV-infected patients and healthy controls. In TCRdb, the 5' RACE reads were re-called with MiXCR into one record per CDR3 protein. The sample lists approximately 64,000 distinct CDR3 sequences; roughly 19% were seen once. Sequenced: CD4+ T cells from blood. The receptors were sampled from a human donor in good health.

The chain uses TRBV12-3 or TRBV12-4 and TRBJ2-7; 10 bases match TRBD2. Germline trimming cut 2 bases from V and 5 bases from J; bases unmatched to any gene: 3. The CDR3 has 14 residues. CDR3 in DNA: TGTGCCAGCAGTTTATTCGGACTAGCGGACGAGCAGTACTTC. Its translation: CASSLFGLADEQYF.

This clonotype was observed many times. The V gene is TRBV12-3 or TRBV12-4, the J gene TRBJ1-2, with D perhaps TRBD1 (6 bases). The ends were cut back, 2 bases at V and 2 bases at J, with 9 bases in the middle. The CDR3 consists of 14 residues. CDR3 sequence (DNA): TGTGCCAGCAGTTTATATCAGGGGAACTATGGCTACACCTTC. Translation: CASSLYQGNYGYTF.

This clonotype has a handful of counts. The chain links TRBV7-9 to TRBJ2-1; 10 bases map to TRBD2. The CDR3 consists of 15 residues. The germline V gene encodes CDR1 SEHNR and CDR2 FQNEAQ (reference sequence). Trimming cost V 4 bases and J 9 bases; bases outside gene matches: 9. CDR3 nucleotides: TGTGCCAGCAGCTCCATAGCGGGGGGCGTCTCTGAGCAGTTCTTC. Its protein is CASSSIAGGVSEQFF.

The chain links TRBV11-2 to TRBJ1-2; TRBD1 might be the D (6 bases). This CDR3 is 17 amino acids long. Trimming shortened V by 0 bases and J by 0 bases, and 14 bases separated the two germline ends. Germline CDR1 and CDR2: SGHAT and FQNNGV. CDR3 in DNA: TGTGCCAGCAGCTTAGAAGCACAGGGCCGAGCTAACTATGGCTACACCTTC. Its translation is CASSLEAQGRANYGYTF. The variable domain in full, with the rest retrieved from reference TRBV11-2 and TRBJ1-2, is EAGVAQSPRYKIIEKRQSVAFWCNPISGHATLYWYQQILGQGPKLLIQFQNNGVVDDSQLPKDRFSAERLKGVDSTLKIQPAKLEDSAVYLCASSLEAQGRANYGYTFGSGTRLTVV.

A few counts support this clonotype. The chain couples TRBV27 to TRBJ2-3; 10 bases fit TRBD2. V was pared by 3 bases and J by 9 bases, with 15 bases of the junction left unmatched. Looked up from germline, CDR1 is MNHEY and CDR2 is SMNVEV (reference sequence). This CDR3 comprises 17 residues. This CDR3 is CASSFSSSSGGKWTQYF. In DNA, the CDR3 is TGTGCCAGCAGTTTCTCATCGTCTAGCGGGGGCAAGTGGACGCAGTATTTT.

In its sample, this clonotype was seen many times. CDR3 protein: CASSLAGTGGSGYTF. The DNA of the CDR3 is TGTGCCAGCAGTTTAGCGGGGACAGGGGGCTCTGGCTACACCTTC. The V gene is TRBV12-3 or TRBV12-4, the J gene TRBJ1-2, with 12 bases fitting TRBD1. After removal of 0 bases from V and 7 bases from J, the junction contained 3 bases not matched to a gene. The CDR3 runs to 15 residues.

This clonotype was counted a few times. The chain uses TRBV28 and TRBJ2-2; D possibly corresponds to TRBD2 (5 bases). CDR1 is MDHEN and CDR2 is SYDVKM in the germline V gene. Trimming shortened V by 1 base and J by 5 bases, and 8 bases separated the two germline ends. The CDR3 is made up of 14 amino acids. The CDR3 region is CASSLYTRTGELFF. The DNA of the CDR3 is TGTGCCAGCAGTTTATATACTAGGACCGGGGAGCTGTTTTTT.

This clonotype was counted many times. The rearrangement uses TRBV29-1 and TRBJ2-3; no firm D call. The germline V gene encodes CDR1 SQVTM and CDR2 ANQGSEA. V was pared by 0 bases and J by 6 bases, with 10 bases between. The CDR3 sequence is 13 residues long. CDR3 sequence: CSVEDRRVDTQYF. The DNA for the CDR3 is TGCAGCGTTGAAGATCGAAGGGTGGATACGCAGTATTTT.

This clonotype occurred a few times. J is TRBJ2-5 and V is TRBV6-2 or TRBV6-3; D gene unclear. Germline V CDR1 and CDR2: MNHEY, SVGEGT. Trimming stripped 5 bases from V and 4 bases from J, with 5 bases between. This CDR3 comprises 11 residues. CDR3 bases: TGTGCCAGCAGTCACCTAGAGACCCAGTACTTC. Encoded protein: CASSHLETQYF.

The chain uses TRBV29-1 and TRBJ2-7; possible D gene TRBD2, 6 bases. The germline V and J ends were trimmed by 5 bases and 4 bases, with 15 bases remaining between them. CDR3 length equals 13 residues. In germline, CDR1 is SQVTM, CDR2 ANQGSEA. This chain's CDR3 is CSVSGEVGYEQYF. In nucleotides, the CDR3 is TGCAGCGTTTCCGGGGAGGTGGGATACGAGCAGTACTTC.

The chain carries TRBV12-3 or TRBV12-4 and TRBJ1-4, with 7 bases fitting TRBD1. The CDR3 contains 14 residues. With V trimmed by 5 bases and J by 0 bases, 0 bases remained unmatched. CDR3: CASSDRATNEKLFF. In DNA form, the CDR3 reads TGTGCCAGCAGTGACAGGGCAACTAATGAAAAACTGTTTTTT.

This clonotype has at least ten counts. The chain couples TRBV29-1 to TRBJ1-1, with a weak D call TRBD1 (5 bases). The CDR3 is made up of 13 amino acids. With 7 bases removed from V and 4 bases from J, the gap between germline ends came to 16 bases. Germline CDR1 is SQVTM and CDR2 is ANQGSEA. CDR3 sequence reads: CSARGGGGTEAFF. CDR3 coding DNA: TGCAGCGCCCGAGGCGGGGGGGGCACTGAAGCTTTCTTT.

This clonotype was observed many times. This sequence joins TRBV12-3 or TRBV12-4 and TRBJ2-1; D is undetermined. Between the trimmed V and J ends, which lost 5 bases and 0 bases, there was a span of 11 bases. This CDR3 has 15 residues. As DNA, the CDR3 is TGTGCCAGCAGTCAGCAGTTGAGCTCCTACAATGAGCAGTTCTTC. Translating gives CASSQQLSSYNEQFF.

This clonotype was observed a handful of times. The chain joins TRBV16 to TRBJ2-3, with D uncertain. Germline loops: CDR1 KGHSY, CDR2 FQNENV. V was cut by 4 bases and J by 0 bases, with 11 bases left in between. The CDR3 has 15 residues. CDR3: CASSPKGISTDTQYF. In DNA form, the CDR3 reads TGTGCCAGCAGCCCCAAAGGGATTAGCACAGATACGCAGTATTTT. The variable domain in full, with the rest retrieved from reference TRBV16 and TRBJ2-3, is GEEVAQTPKHLVRGEGQKAKLYCAPIKGHSYVFWYQQVLKNEFKFLISFQNENVFDETGMPKERFSAKCLPNSPCSLEIQATKLEDSAVYFCASSPKGISTDTQYFGPGTRLTVL.

This clonotype was seen a few times. The V call is TRBV25-1, the J call TRBJ1-6, with a weak D call TRBD1 (5 bases). V lost 7 bases and J lost 7, with 14 bases in between. The CDR3 loop spans 14 amino acids. Germline CDR1 MGHDK, CDR2 SYGVNS. The CDR3 region is CASTRRDYNSPLHF. In DNA form, the CDR3 reads TGTGCCAGCACCCGCAGGGATTACAATTCACCCCTCCACTTT.

The chain uses TRBV30 and TRBJ2-7; TRBD2 matches at 8 bases. The CDR3 runs 12 residues. Losses at the gene ends were 0 bases for V and 10 bases for J; bases not matched to a gene: 5. Germline V gives CDR1 GTSNPN, CDR2 SVGIG (reference sequence). The CDR3 sequence: CAWSVTGGGQYF. In DNA form, the CDR3 reads TGTGCCTGGAGTGTAACCGGGGGGGGCCAGTACTTC.

This clonotype was seen a few times. The chain employs TRBV12-3 or TRBV12-4 and TRBJ2-2, with 11 bases aligning to TRBD2. CDR3 length: 15 amino acids. J lost 6 bases, V lost 7 bases, and 7 bases had no gene match. DNA of the CDR3: TGTGCCAGCACCGAACTAGCGGGAGTGGCCGGGGAGCTGTTTTTT. It codes for CASTELAGVAGELFF.

V usage is TRBV20-1 and J usage is TRBJ2-5, with 8 bases lining up with TRBD1. CDR3 length equals 15 residues. V lost 6 bases to trimming and J lost 5 bases; unmatched junction nucleotides: 14. Germline CDR1 DFQATT, CDR2 SNEGSKA (reference sequence). The CDR3, as DNA: TGCAGTGCCACAAATAGCCAGGGGGCGCGGGAGACCCAGTACTTC. It specifies CSATNSQGARETQYF.

This clonotype was counted between two and nine times. J is TRBJ1-5 and V is TRBV24-1; D call uncertain. This CDR3 is 12 amino acids long. Germline V gene data show CDR1 as KGHDR and CDR2 as SFDVKD. Trimming removed 2 bases at V and 6 bases at J, with 4 bases between. Here the CDR3 DNA reads TGTGCCACCAGTGATTCGGGTCAGCCCCAGCATTTT. Amino acids: CATSDSGQPQHF.

This clonotype was detected many times. The chain is built from TRBV6-2 or TRBV6-3 and TRBJ2-7; D is uncertain. V shed 0 bases and J shed 2 bases, with 8 bases lying between them. Germline V CDR1 and CDR2: MNHEY, SVGEGT. The CDR3 has 14 residues. CDR3 coding DNA: TGTGCCAGCAGTTACTCGAACCGGCCCTACGAGCAGTACTTC. Translated: CASSYSNRPYEQYF.

As regards this clonotype: A much more abundant neighbour one base away suggests this may be a read error. Likely a read error: the CDR3 ends without its conserved phenylalanine or tryptophan. This chain connects TRBV20-1 to TRBJ2-3; maybe TRBD1 (6 bases). The V and J ends lost 5 bases and 4 bases respectively, with 25 bases between them. CDR3 size: 17 residues. Germline V gives CDR1 DFQATT, CDR2 SNEGSKA (reference sequence). The CDR3 spells CSADTGHGRIGADTQYL. For the CDR3, the DNA is TGCAGTGCTGATACAGGGCACGGAAGGATAGGAGCAGATACGCAGTATTTG.

This clonotype has at least ten counts. The chain recombines TRBV12-3 or TRBV12-4 with TRBJ1-2; 8 bases are shared with TRBD1. CDR3 length: 16 residues. Trimming at V came to 3 bases and at J to 3 bases, leaving 9 bases not matched to a gene. DNA of the CDR3: TGTGCCAGCAGTTTGGGGGTACGACAGGGGTACTATGGCTACACCTTC. Encoded protein: CASSLGVRQGYYGYTF.

This clonotype appeared a few times. The chain is built from TRBV27 and TRBJ2-1; no definite D call. Trimming removed 9 bases at V and 0 bases at J, with 15 bases between. This CDR3 is 15 amino acids long. Germline loops: CDR1 MNHEY, CDR2 SMNVEV (reference sequence). The CDR3 bases are TGTGCCAGTGCATCGTGGGTGAGCTCCTACAATGAGCAGTTCTTC. As protein: CASASWVSSYNEQFF.

The chain uses TRBV6-2 or TRBV6-3 and TRBJ2-7, with D uncertain. Trimming removed 2 bases at V and 7 bases at J, with 18 bases between. The CDR3 spans 15 residues. CDR1 is MNHEY, CDR2 SVGEGT, per germline. This chain's CDR3 is CASSYGLRPRGEQYF. Written as DNA, the CDR3 is TGTGCCAGCAGTTACGGGTTACGACCACGCGGTGAGCAGTACTTC.

V is TRBV2 and J is TRBJ1-2; D possibly corresponds to TRBD1 (5 bases). This CDR3 region has 13 residues. V lost 4 bases and J lost 6, with 12 bases in between. CDR1 and CDR2 from the germline V gene are SNHLY and FYNNEI. The CDR3 DNA reads as TGTGCCAGCAGTGTAGGCAGGGAGGATGGCTACACCTTC. Amino acid sequence: CASSVGREDGYTF.

This clonotype was counted only a few times. The chain is built from TRBV7-2 and TRBJ2-3; TRBD1 matches 9 bases. The CDR3 has 14 residues. J was trimmed by 4 bases and V by 5 bases; bases with no gene match: 4. The V gene's germline CDR1 is SGHTA and CDR2 FQGNSA. Written as DNA, the CDR3 is TGTGCCAGCAGCCCGGGACAGGGCCCAGATACGCAGTATTTT. Protein sequence: CASSPGQGPDTQYF.

The DNA of the CDR3 is TGTGCCAGCAGTTATTACCTCGCGAGTGGAAAAGGCCAGCAGTACTTC. It yields the protein CASSYYLASGKGQQYF. The chain has TRBV6-5 and TRBJ2-7; no firm D call. V lost 3 bases, J lost 8 bases, and 23 bases lay in between. Looked up from germline, CDR1 is MNHEY and CDR2 is SVGAGI. CDR3 length equals 16 residues.

V and J are TRBV4-1 and TRBJ2-7; D is possibly TRBD1 (6 bases). Germline-derived CDR1 and CDR2 are MGHRA and YSYEKL. Between the trimmed V and J ends, which lost 3 bases and 3 bases, there was a span of 12 bases. CDR3 length equals 14 residues. CDR3 DNA: TGCGCCAGCAGCCAGAGGACAGACATCTACGAGCAGTACTTC. Translation: CASSQRTDIYEQYF.

This clonotype was seen a few times. V and J are TRBV3-1 and TRBJ2-3, with 11 bases that match TRBD2. CDR1 and CDR2 from the germline V gene are LGHDT and YNNKEL (reference sequence). The V and J ends lost 1 base and 5 bases, in that order; junction bases with no gene match: 8. CDR3 length: 17 residues. In DNA, the CDR3 is TGTGCCAGCAGCCAAGGTCTGCTAGCGGGAGGTAGAGATACGCAGTATTTT. This translates into CASSQGLLAGGRDTQYF.